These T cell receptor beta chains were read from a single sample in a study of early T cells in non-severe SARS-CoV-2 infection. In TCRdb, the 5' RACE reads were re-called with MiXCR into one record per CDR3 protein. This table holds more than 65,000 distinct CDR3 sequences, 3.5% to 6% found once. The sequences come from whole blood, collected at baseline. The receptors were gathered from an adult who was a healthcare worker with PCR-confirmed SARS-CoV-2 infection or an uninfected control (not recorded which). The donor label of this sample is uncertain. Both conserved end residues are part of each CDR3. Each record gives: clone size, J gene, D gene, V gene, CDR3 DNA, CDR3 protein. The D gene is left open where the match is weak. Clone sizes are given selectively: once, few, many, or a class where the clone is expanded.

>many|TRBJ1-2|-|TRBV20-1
TGCAGTGCTAGAGCCGAAGAGGGTCTACATGGCTACACCTTC
CSARAEEGLHGYTF
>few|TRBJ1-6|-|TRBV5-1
TGCGCCAGCAGCCGAGGGGATCTCTCACCCCTCCACTTT
CASSRGDLSPLHF
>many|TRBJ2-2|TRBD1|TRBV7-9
TGTGCCAGCAGCTTAGCAATGGACAGGCAATTAATCGCCGGGGAGCTGTTTTTT
CASSLAMDRQLIAGELFF
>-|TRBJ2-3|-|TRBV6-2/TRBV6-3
TGTGCCAGCAGCCTCGGCCGGGACTCAGATACGCACTATTTC
CASSLGRDSDTHYF
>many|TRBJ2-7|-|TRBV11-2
TGTGCCAGCAGCTTAGGCCCGGTCTCCTACGAGCAGTACTTC
CASSLGPVSYEQYF
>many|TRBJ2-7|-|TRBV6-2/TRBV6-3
TGTGCCACACGAGGAGGCCCTCCCTCGGGGCAGTACTTC
CATRGGPPSGQYF
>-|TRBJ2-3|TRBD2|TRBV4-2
TGTGCCAGCAGCCTATCCGTCCCCCAGCGGGGGAGCACAGATACGCAGTATTTT
CASSLSVPQRGSTDTQYF
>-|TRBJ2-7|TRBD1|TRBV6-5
TGTGCCAGCAGTTACCTTCCCACAGGGGCGAACTCCTACGAGCAGTACTTC
CASSYLPTGANSYEQYF
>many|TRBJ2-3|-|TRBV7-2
TGTGCCAGCAGCTTAGGGGGCTCTCGCCGCACAGATACGCAGTATTTT
CASSLGGSRRTDTQYF
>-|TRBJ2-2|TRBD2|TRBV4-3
TGCGCCAGCAGCCAAGAGCTAGCGGGGGGGGCCTTCCGGGAGCTGTTTTTT
CASSQELAGGAFRELFF
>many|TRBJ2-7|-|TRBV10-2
TGCGCCAGCAGAGTATCCACGGACAGATCCTACGAGCAGTACTTC
CASRVSTDRSYEQYF
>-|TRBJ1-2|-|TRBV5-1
TGCGCCAGCAGCTTTGGGGCAGATACCTATGGCTACACCTTC
CASSFGADTYGYTF
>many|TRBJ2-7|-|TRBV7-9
TGTGCCAGCAGCTTTCGGCCCTACGAGCAGTACTTC
CASSFRPYEQYF
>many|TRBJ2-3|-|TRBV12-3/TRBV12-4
TGTGCCAGCAGTTTAGACGGGGACCCCACAGATACGCAGTATTTT
CASSLDGDPTDTQYF
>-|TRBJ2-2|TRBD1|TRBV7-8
TGTGCCAGCAGCCCCAGGGGGCCAGGGTTCACCGGGGAGCTGTTTTTT
CASSPRGPGFTGELFF
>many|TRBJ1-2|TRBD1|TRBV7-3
TGTGCCAGCAGCTTAATAGTGGACAGGGGATTCTCTGGCTACACCTTC
CASSLIVDRGFSGYTF
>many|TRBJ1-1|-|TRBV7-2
TGTGCCAGCAGCTTAGGGGCAGCCGTGAACACTGAAGCTTTCTTT
CASSLGAAVNTEAFF
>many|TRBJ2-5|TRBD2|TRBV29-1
TGCAGCGTTGATCGGACTAGCGGGGGTTACGTACGTCAGGAGACCCAGTACTTC
CSVDRTSGGYVRQETQYF
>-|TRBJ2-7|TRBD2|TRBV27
TGTGCCAGCAGCATTAGCCCGGGACTAGCGGGGGGGCATGGGAACGAGCAGTACTTC
CASSISPGLAGGHGNEQYF
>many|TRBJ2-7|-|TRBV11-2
TGTGCCAGCAGTTCCGTGGTAGACGAGCAGTACTTC
CASSSVVDEQYF
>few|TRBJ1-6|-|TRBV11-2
TGTGCCAGCAGCTCGTCACCCCGGGACTTCTATAATTCACCCCCCCACTTT
CASSSSPRDFYNSPPHF
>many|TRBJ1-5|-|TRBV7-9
TGTGCCAGCAGCTTATGGTATCAGCCCCAGCATTTT
CASSLWYQPQHF
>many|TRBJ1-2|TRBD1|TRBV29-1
TGCAGCGTTGAACCCATAGACAGGGGAGGCTACACCTTC
CSVEPIDRGGYTF
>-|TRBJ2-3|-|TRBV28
TGTGCCAGCAGTTCCGATGGGGCTAGCACAGATACGCAGTATTTT
CASSSDGASTDTQYF